A selection of T cell receptor beta chains follows, all from one sample in a study of control samples from healthy donors and cancer patients. Sequencing was performed with immunoSEQ multiplex PCR; in TCRdb, only in-frame clones are kept and a portion is missing. The sample lists 150,000 to 200,000 clones, 90% to 95% seen once, with approximately 1.5% in the top ten. Sequencing was performed on blood. These receptors were taken from a woman younger than 35 in good health. The CDR3 runs from the conserved cysteine through the conserved F or W. Each record gives: clone size, V gene, J gene, D gene, CDR3 protein, CDR3 DNA. A D gene is named only where the DNA matches it firmly. Size values are once, few and many counts, or a class for expanded clones, and some rows have none.

abundance: NA
v_gene: TRBV5-5
j_gene: TRBJ1-1
d_gene: NA
CDR3aa: CASSFKSEETEAFF
CDR3nt: TGTGCCAGCAGCTTCAAGTCCGAGGAAACTGAAGCTTTCTTT

abundance: NA
v_gene: TRBV6-5
j_gene: TRBJ2-7
d_gene: TRBD1
CDR3aa: CATPGQGIYEQYF
CDR3nt: TGTGCCACCCCGGGACAGGGTATCTACGAGCAGTACTTC

abundance: NA
v_gene: TRBV19
j_gene: TRBJ2-7
d_gene: NA
CDR3aa: CASSMTPAYEQYF
CDR3nt: TGTGCCAGTAGTATGACACCAGCCTACGAGCAGTACTTC

abundance: NA
v_gene: TRBV20-1
j_gene: TRBJ2-2
d_gene: NA
CDR3aa: CSARGAGELFF
CDR3nt: TGCAGTGCTAGGGGGGCCGGGGAGCTGTTTTTT

abundance: NA
v_gene: TRBV6-2/TRBV6-3
j_gene: TRBJ1-1
d_gene: TRBD1
CDR3aa: CASSETGLNTEAFF
CDR3nt: TGTGCCAGCAGCGAGACAGGGTTGAACACTGAAGCTTTCTTT

abundance: once
v_gene: TRBV11-3
j_gene: TRBJ2-1
d_gene: NA
CDR3aa: CASSEHDVGEQFF
CDR3nt: TGTGCCAGCAGCGAACATGACGTAGGGGAGCAGTTCTTC

abundance: NA
v_gene: TRBV5-1
j_gene: TRBJ1-2
d_gene: TRBD1
CDR3aa: CASSWEPGQGFDGYTF
CDR3nt: TGCGCCAGCAGCTGGGAGCCGGGACAGGGCTTTGATGGCTACACCTTC

abundance: once
v_gene: TRBV5-1
j_gene: TRBJ1-6
d_gene: NA
CDR3aa: CASSLQGSSYNSPLHF
CDR3nt: TGCGCCAGCAGCTTGCAGGGGAGCTCCTATAATTCACCCCTCCACTTT

abundance: NA
v_gene: TRBV4-3
j_gene: TRBJ2-2
d_gene: NA
CDR3aa: CASSHSIAQRLFF
CDR3nt: TGCGCCAGCAGCCACAGCATAGCGCAGCGACTGTTTTTT

abundance: NA
v_gene: TRBV5-4
j_gene: TRBJ2-7
d_gene: NA
CDR3aa: CASSFARFYEQYF
CDR3nt: TGTGCCAGCAGCTTCGCACGCTTCTACGAGCAGTACTTC

abundance: NA
v_gene: TRBV5-6
j_gene: TRBJ1-2
d_gene: NA
CDR3aa: CASSLARGEGIYGYTF
CDR3nt: TGTGCCAGCAGCTTGGCCAGGGGCGAGGGAATCTATGGCTACACCTTC

abundance: NA
v_gene: TRBV19
j_gene: TRBJ1-5
d_gene: NA
CDR3aa: CASSIDQRQVHQPQHF
CDR3nt: TGTGCCAGTAGTATAGACCAAAGACAGGTTCATCAGCCCCAGCATTTT

abundance: NA
v_gene: TRBV21-1
j_gene: TRBJ2-2
d_gene: NA
CDR3aa: CASSSGRQGGANAGELFF
CDR3nt: TGTGCCAGCAGCAGCGGGAGACAGGGGGGTGCGAACGCCGGGGAGCTGTTTTTT

abundance: NA
v_gene: TRBV9
j_gene: TRBJ2-1
d_gene: NA
CDR3aa: CASSVGLRDDNEQFF
CDR3nt: TGTGCCAGCAGCGTAGGCCTCCGGGACGACAATGAGCAGTTCTTC

abundance: NA
v_gene: TRBV14
j_gene: TRBJ2-1
d_gene: TRBD2
CDR3aa: CASSQVIAGDNEQFF
CDR3nt: TGTGCCAGCAGCCAAGTAATAGCGGGGGACAATGAGCAGTTCTTC

abundance: NA
v_gene: TRBV6-5
j_gene: TRBJ1-1
d_gene: NA
CDR3aa: CASTTQGNTEAFF
CDR3nt: TGTGCCAGCACCACACAGGGAAACACTGAAGCTTTCTTT

abundance: NA
v_gene: TRBV10-1
j_gene: TRBJ2-2
d_gene: TRBD1
CDR3aa: CASSGPGQGAPGELFF
CDR3nt: TGCGCCAGCAGTGGGCCCGGACAGGGGGCGCCCGGGGAGCTGTTTTTT

abundance: NA
v_gene: TRBV6-5
j_gene: TRBJ1-2
d_gene: TRBD1
CDR3aa: CASTTGGGSGYTF
CDR3nt: TGTGCCAGCACCACAGGGGGCGGCAGCGGCTACACCTTC

abundance: NA
v_gene: TRBV20-1
j_gene: TRBJ1-1
d_gene: NA
CDR3aa: CSASQGWNTEAFF
CDR3nt: TGCAGTGCTAGTCAGGGTTGGAACACTGAAGCTTTCTTT

abundance: NA
v_gene: TRBV19
j_gene: TRBJ1-4
d_gene: NA
CDR3aa: CASSHTTAGYEKLFF
CDR3nt: TGTGCCAGTAGCCATACGACGGCTGGCTATGAAAAACTGTTTTTT

abundance: NA
v_gene: TRBV5-5
j_gene: TRBJ1-2
d_gene: TRBD1
CDR3aa: CASSVSWGTANYGYTF
CDR3nt: TGTGCCAGCAGCGTATCGTGGGGGACAGCTAACTATGGCTACACCTTC

abundance: NA
v_gene: TRBV4-3
j_gene: TRBJ2-3
d_gene: TRBD1
CDR3aa: CASSQDRAGDTQYF
CDR3nt: TGCGCCAGCAGCCAGGACAGGGCGGGGGATACGCAGTATTTT

abundance: NA
v_gene: TRBV6-1
j_gene: TRBJ2-7
d_gene: TRBD1
CDR3aa: CASSEIGGTGLWEYF
CDR3nt: TGTGCCAGCAGTGAAATCGGCGGGACAGGACTTTGGGAGTACTTC

abundance: NA
v_gene: TRBV2
j_gene: TRBJ2-3
d_gene: TRBD2
CDR3aa: CASRPGLGHTDTQYF
CDR3nt: TGTGCCAGCAGGCCGGGACTAGGACACACAGATACGCAGTATTTT

abundance: once
v_gene: TRBV19
j_gene: TRBJ2-7
d_gene: TRBD1
CDR3aa: CASSISGTGEYEQYF
CDR3nt: TGTGCCAGTAGTATCTCCGGGACAGGAGAGTACGAGCAGTACTTC

abundance: NA
v_gene: TRBV19
j_gene: TRBJ2-4
d_gene: NA
CDR3aa: CASSGAAKNIQYF
CDR3nt: TGTGCCAGTAGTGGGGCAGCCAAAAACATTCAGTACTTC

abundance: once
v_gene: TRBV29-1
j_gene: TRBJ1-2
d_gene: TRBD1
CDR3aa: CSVEQGARPNYGYTF
CDR3nt: TGCAGCGTTGAACAGGGGGCGCGACCCAACTATGGCTACACCTTC

abundance: NA
v_gene: TRBV7-2
j_gene: TRBJ1-6
d_gene: NA
CDR3aa: CASSPSDNNSPLHF
CDR3nt: TGTGCCAGCAGCCCCTCTGATAACAATTCACCCCTCCACTTT

abundance: NA
v_gene: TRBV12-5
j_gene: TRBJ1-1
d_gene: TRBD1
CDR3aa: CASGLGSTGGTEAFF
CDR3nt: TGTGCTAGTGGTTTGGGATCGACAGGGGGGACTGAAGCTTTCTTT

abundance: once
v_gene: TRBV28
j_gene: TRBJ1-1
d_gene: TRBD1
CDR3aa: CASSPGQLNTEAFF
CDR3nt: TGTGCCAGCAGTCCGGGACAGCTGAACACTGAAGCTTTCTTT

abundance: NA
v_gene: TRBV9
j_gene: TRBJ1-1
d_gene: TRBD1
CDR3aa: CASSMDRGHTEAFF
CDR3nt: TGTGCCAGCAGCATGGACAGGGGGCACACTGAAGCTTTCTTT

abundance: NA
v_gene: TRBV19
j_gene: TRBJ2-3
d_gene: TRBD1
CDR3aa: CATSSGQGGDTQYF
CDR3nt: TGTGCCACCTCCTCGGGACAGGGGGGAGATACGCAGTATTTT

abundance: NA
v_gene: TRBV13
j_gene: TRBJ1-2
d_gene: TRBD1
CDR3aa: CASSLRGQGISNFYGYTF
CDR3nt: TGTGCCAGCAGTTTAAGGGGACAGGGAATTTCAAATTTCTATGGCTACACCTTC

abundance: once
v_gene: TRBV2
j_gene: TRBJ2-1
d_gene: NA
CDR3aa: CASKGGPLNNEQFF
CDR3nt: TGTGCCAGCAAGGGGGGCCCACTTAACAATGAGCAGTTCTTC

abundance: NA
v_gene: TRBV28
j_gene: TRBJ1-6
d_gene: NA
CDR3aa: CASSLSGDNSPLHF
CDR3nt: TGTGCCAGCAGTTTATCCGGGGATAATTCACCCCTCCACTTT

abundance: NA
v_gene: TRBV12-3/TRBV12-4
j_gene: TRBJ2-7
d_gene: NA
CDR3aa: CASSYEWVSEQYF
CDR3nt: TGTGCCAGCAGCTATGAGTGGGTCTCCGAGCAGTACTTC

abundance: NA
v_gene: TRBV19
j_gene: TRBJ1-5
d_gene: NA
CDR3aa: CASSPRTGNQPQHF
CDR3nt: TGTGCCAGTAGCCCCAGGACAGGCAATCAGCCCCAGCATTTT

abundance: NA
v_gene: TRBV27
j_gene: TRBJ2-7
d_gene: NA
CDR3aa: CASRPTLRNEQYF
CDR3nt: TGTGCCAGTCGACCTACCTTGAGAAACGAGCAGTACTTC

abundance: NA
v_gene: TRBV6-5
j_gene: TRBJ2-1
d_gene: TRBD1
CDR3aa: CASGQGGSYNEQFF
CDR3nt: TGTGCCAGCGGACAGGGGGGGTCCTACAATGAGCAGTTCTTC

abundance: NA
v_gene: TRBV7-2
j_gene: TRBJ2-2
d_gene: NA
CDR3aa: CASSLPNRELFF
CDR3nt: TGTGCCAGCAGCTTACCGAATCGGGAGCTGTTTTTT

abundance: NA
v_gene: TRBV29-1
j_gene: TRBJ2-7
d_gene: NA
CDR3aa: CSVVPGAPYEQYF
CDR3nt: TGCAGCGTTGTGCCCGGGGCACCCTACGAGCAGTACTTC

abundance: once
v_gene: TRBV6-2/TRBV6-3
j_gene: TRBJ2-5
d_gene: NA
CDR3aa: CASSLGLTTGQETQYF
CDR3nt: TGTGCCAGCAGTTTGGGTTTGACGACAGGCCAAGAGACCCAGTACTTC

abundance: NA
v_gene: TRBV6-5
j_gene: TRBJ1-2
d_gene: NA
CDR3aa: CASQKGGRGYTF
CDR3nt: TGTGCCAGCCAGAAGGGGGGGCGAGGCTACACCTTC

abundance: NA
v_gene: TRBV2
j_gene: TRBJ1-5
d_gene: NA
CDR3aa: CASCGGTDHQPQHF
CDR3nt: TGTGCCAGCTGCGGGGGGACCGATCATCAGCCCCAGCATTTT

abundance: NA
v_gene: TRBV24-1
j_gene: TRBJ2-7
d_gene: NA
CDR3aa: CATSVRGVEQYF
CDR3nt: TGTGCCACCAGTGTCCGCGGGGTCGAGCAGTACTTC

abundance: NA
v_gene: TRBV11-3
j_gene: TRBJ1-2
d_gene: NA
CDR3aa: CASSPRQEGYTF
CDR3nt: TGTGCCAGCAGCCCTCGACAGGAAGGCTACACCTTC

abundance: NA
v_gene: TRBV6-6
j_gene: TRBJ1-2
d_gene: NA
CDR3aa: CASSRDTANYGYTF
CDR3nt: TGTGCCAGCAGTCGGGACACCGCGAACTATGGCTACACCTTC

abundance: NA
v_gene: TRBV10-3
j_gene: TRBJ1-2
d_gene: TRBD1
CDR3aa: CATKDRASNYGYTF
CDR3nt: TGTGCCACCAAGGACAGGGCTTCTAACTATGGCTACACCTTC

abundance: NA
v_gene: TRBV7-9
j_gene: TRBJ1-3
d_gene: NA
CDR3aa: CASSSGPSGNTIYF
CDR3nt: TGTGCCAGCAGCTCCGGGCCCTCTGGAAACACCATATATTTT

abundance: NA
v_gene: TRBV18
j_gene: TRBJ1-3
d_gene: NA
CDR3aa: CASSPKIFRAPGNTIYF
CDR3nt: TGTGCCAGCTCACCAAAGATCTTTCGGGCGCCTGGAAACACCATATATTTT

abundance: NA
v_gene: TRBV28
j_gene: TRBJ1-2
d_gene: NA
CDR3aa: CASSPWGGRNGYTF
CDR3nt: TGTGCCAGCAGCCCTTGGGGAGGGAGGAATGGCTACACCTTC

abundance: NA
v_gene: TRBV19
j_gene: TRBJ2-1
d_gene: TRBD2
CDR3aa: CASSRLAGDNEQFF
CDR3nt: TGTGCCAGTAGTAGACTAGCGGGAGACAATGAGCAGTTCTTC

abundance: NA
v_gene: TRBV27
j_gene: TRBJ1-1
d_gene: NA
CDR3aa: CASSFALVGTEAFF
CDR3nt: TGTGCCAGCAGTTTCGCCCTCGTCGGGACTGAAGCTTTCTTT

abundance: NA
v_gene: TRBV29-1
j_gene: TRBJ2-3
d_gene: NA
CDR3aa: CSVERGGTQYF
CDR3nt: TGCAGCGTTGAGCGGGGAGGTACGCAGTATTTT

abundance: NA
v_gene: TRBV5-1
j_gene: TRBJ2-7
d_gene: TRBD2
CDR3aa: CASSLAPGLAGANEQYF
CDR3nt: TGCGCCAGCAGCTTGGCCCCGGGACTAGCGGGAGCGAACGAGCAGTACTTC

abundance: NA
v_gene: TRBV5-8
j_gene: TRBJ1-3
d_gene: NA
CDR3aa: CASSSYLGGSSGNTIYF
CDR3nt: TGTGCCAGCAGCTCGTATTTGGGGGGGAGCTCTGGAAACACCATATATTTT

abundance: NA
v_gene: TRBV3-1/TRBV3-2
j_gene: TRBJ2-2
d_gene: TRBD2
CDR3aa: CASSPRGTGELFF
CDR3nt: TGTGCCAGCAGCCCGCGGGGGACCGGGGAGCTGTTTTTT

abundance: NA
v_gene: TRBV12-5
j_gene: TRBJ2-1
d_gene: NA
CDR3aa: CASGLGSYNEQFF
CDR3nt: TGTGCTAGTGGCCTCGGGTCCTACAATGAGCAGTTCTTC